This T cell receptor beta chain was documented in a study of beta chain features in type 1 diabetes. Reverse transcribing all isolated RNA meant expressed TCRB transcripts were sequenced. TCRdb's table, derived via immunoSEQ multiplex PCR, lists solely in-frame clones and lacks some. This table has fewer than 650,000 clones, roughly 16% appearing once. Broader study findings: PCR might pick shorter templates more often, in the same way for patients and controls. Shorter TCRB CDR3s, moderately but significantly so, were found in Type 1 diabetes patients in all four CD4+ subsets.

This clone was seen a few times. Its antigen remains unknown. CD4+ naive, central memory, regulatory and stem cell-like memory subsets were isolated by sorting on CD45RO/CCR7/CD25/CD127/CD95/CD27. The CDR3 has 13 amino acids. Trimming took off 2 bases at V and 8 bases at J, with 10 bases between the two ends. CDR1 is SEHNR, CDR2 FQNEAQ, per germline (reference sequence). What was sequenced was naive CD4+ T cells from blood. The TCR was taken from a man aged 18-30 years in good health. V usage is TRBV7-9 and J usage is TRBJ2-1; D might be TRBD1 (6 bases). CDR3 protein: CASSLTGPDEQFF. In DNA, the CDR3 is TGTGCCAGCAGCTTAACAGGGCCCGATGAGCAGTTCTTC.